The source of this T cell receptor (beta chain) is a study of T cell responses to AZD1222 COVID-19 vaccine. TCRdb's copy holds only in-frame clones and misses some; the assay was immunoSEQ multiplex PCR. The table shows about 160,000 clones, with approximately 92% occurring only once. The CDR3 extends over 13 amino acids. V dropped 2 bases and J dropped 0 bases, with 4 bases sitting between them. Germline values: CDR1 KGHSH, CDR2 LQKENI. This clonotype was sampled from an adult who received the AZD1222 COVID-19 vaccine. The source was peripheral blood, collected 28 days after the second AZD1222 dose. The V and J genes are TRBV18 and TRBJ1-1; no definite D call. Written as DNA, the CDR3 is TGTGCCAGCTCACCAGGGGTGAACACTGAAGCTTTCTTT. Translated, it gives CASSPGVNTEAFF.